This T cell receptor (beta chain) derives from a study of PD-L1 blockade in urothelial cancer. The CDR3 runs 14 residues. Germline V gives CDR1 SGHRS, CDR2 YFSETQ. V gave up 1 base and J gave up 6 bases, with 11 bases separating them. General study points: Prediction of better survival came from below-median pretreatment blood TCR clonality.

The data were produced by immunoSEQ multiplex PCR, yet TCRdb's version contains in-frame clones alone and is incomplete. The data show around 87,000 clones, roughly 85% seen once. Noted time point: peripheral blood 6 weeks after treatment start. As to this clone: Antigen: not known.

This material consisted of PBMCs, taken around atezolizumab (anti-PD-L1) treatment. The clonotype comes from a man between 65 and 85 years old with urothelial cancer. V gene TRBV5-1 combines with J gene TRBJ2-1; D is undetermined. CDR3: CASSLKERLNEQFF. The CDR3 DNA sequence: TGCGCCAGCAGCTTGAAAGAGAGGCTCAATGAGCAGTTCTTC.